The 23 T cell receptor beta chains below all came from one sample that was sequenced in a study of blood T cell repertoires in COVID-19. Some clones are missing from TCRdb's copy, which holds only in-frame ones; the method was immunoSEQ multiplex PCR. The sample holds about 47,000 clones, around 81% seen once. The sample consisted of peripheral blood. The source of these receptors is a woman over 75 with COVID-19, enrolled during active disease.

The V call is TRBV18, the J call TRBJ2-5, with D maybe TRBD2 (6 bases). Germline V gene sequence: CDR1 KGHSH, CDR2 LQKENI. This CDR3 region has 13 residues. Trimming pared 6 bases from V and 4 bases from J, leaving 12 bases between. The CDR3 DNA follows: TGTGCCAGCTCCGCAGGAGGGACAGAGACCCAGTACTTC. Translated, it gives CASSAGGTETQYF.

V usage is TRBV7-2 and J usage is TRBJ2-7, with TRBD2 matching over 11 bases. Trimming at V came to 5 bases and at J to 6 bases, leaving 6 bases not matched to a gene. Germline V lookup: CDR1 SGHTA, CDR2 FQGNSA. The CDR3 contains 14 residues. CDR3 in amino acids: CASSTLAGEGEQYF. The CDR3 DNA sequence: TGTGCCAGCAGCACACTAGCGGGAGAGGGCGAGCAGTACTTC.

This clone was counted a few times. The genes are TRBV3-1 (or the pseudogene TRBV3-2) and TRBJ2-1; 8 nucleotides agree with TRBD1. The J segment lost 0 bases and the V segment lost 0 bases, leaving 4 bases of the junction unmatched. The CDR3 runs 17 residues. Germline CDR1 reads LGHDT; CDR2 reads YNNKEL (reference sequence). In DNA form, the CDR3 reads TGTGCCAGCAGCCAAGAGGGACAGGTGAGCTCCTACAATGAGCAGTTCTTC. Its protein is CASSQEGQVSSYNEQFF.

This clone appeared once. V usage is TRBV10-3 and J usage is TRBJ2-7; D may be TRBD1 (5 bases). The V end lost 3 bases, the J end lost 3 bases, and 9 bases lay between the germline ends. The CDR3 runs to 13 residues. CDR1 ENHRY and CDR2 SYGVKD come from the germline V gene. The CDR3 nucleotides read TGTGCCATCAGTGAACGACAGAGCTACGAGCAGTACTTC. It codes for CAISERQSYEQYF.

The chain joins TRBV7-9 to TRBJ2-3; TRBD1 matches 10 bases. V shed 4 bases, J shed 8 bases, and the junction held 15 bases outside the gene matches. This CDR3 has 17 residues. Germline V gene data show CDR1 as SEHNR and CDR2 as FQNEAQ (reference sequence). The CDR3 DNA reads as TGTGCCAGCAGCTCACACCGGGACAGGGGCCTGCAAGGTACGCAGTATTTT. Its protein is CASSSHRDRGLQGTQYF.

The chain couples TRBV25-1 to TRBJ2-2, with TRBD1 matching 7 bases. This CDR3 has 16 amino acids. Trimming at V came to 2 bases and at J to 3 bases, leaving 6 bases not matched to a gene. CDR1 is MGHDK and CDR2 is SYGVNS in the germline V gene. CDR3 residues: CASSEVRTGDTGELFF. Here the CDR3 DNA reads TGTGCCAGCAGTGAAGTCCGGACAGGAGACACCGGGGAGCTGTTTTTT.

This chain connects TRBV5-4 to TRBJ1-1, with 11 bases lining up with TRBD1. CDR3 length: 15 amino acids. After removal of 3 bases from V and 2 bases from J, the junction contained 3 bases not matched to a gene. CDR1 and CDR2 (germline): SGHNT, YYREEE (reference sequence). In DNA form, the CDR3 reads TGTGCCAGCAGCTGGGACAGGGGGGTTAACACTGAAGCTTTCTTT. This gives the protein CASSWDRGVNTEAFF.

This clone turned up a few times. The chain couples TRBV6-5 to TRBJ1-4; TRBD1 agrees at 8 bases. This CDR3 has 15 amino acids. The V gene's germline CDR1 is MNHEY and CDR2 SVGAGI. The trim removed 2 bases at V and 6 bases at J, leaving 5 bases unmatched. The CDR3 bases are TGTGCCAGCAGTTACAGAACAGGGGGGTATGAAAAACTGTTTTTT. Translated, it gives CASSYRTGGYEKLFF.

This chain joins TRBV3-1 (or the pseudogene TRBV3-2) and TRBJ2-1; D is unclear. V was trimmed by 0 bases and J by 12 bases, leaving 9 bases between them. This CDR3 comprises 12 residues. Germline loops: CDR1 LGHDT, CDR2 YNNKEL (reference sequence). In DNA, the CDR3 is TGTGCCAGCAGCCAAGACGAGAGTAGGCAGTTCTTC. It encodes CASSQDESRQFF.

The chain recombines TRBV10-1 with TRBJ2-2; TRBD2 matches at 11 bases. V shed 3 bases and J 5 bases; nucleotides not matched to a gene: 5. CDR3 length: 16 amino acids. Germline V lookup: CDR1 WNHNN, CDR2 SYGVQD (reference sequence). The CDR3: CASSDPRLAGTGELFF. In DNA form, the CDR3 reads TGCGCCAGCAGTGACCCGAGACTAGCGGGGACCGGGGAGCTGTTTTTT.

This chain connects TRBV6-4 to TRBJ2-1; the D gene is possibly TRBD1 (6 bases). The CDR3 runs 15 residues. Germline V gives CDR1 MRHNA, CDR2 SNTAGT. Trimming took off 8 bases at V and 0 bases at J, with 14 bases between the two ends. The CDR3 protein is CASGSQGSSYNEQFF. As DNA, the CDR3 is TGTGCCAGCGGTAGTCAGGGGAGCTCCTACAATGAGCAGTTCTTC.

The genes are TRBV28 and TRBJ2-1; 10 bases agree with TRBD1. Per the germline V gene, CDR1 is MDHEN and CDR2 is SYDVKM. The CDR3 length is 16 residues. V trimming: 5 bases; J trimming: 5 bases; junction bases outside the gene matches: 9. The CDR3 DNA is TGTGCCAGCAGTCCTGACAGGGGGCGCATCAACAATGAGCAGTTCTTC. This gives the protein CASSPDRGRINNEQFF.

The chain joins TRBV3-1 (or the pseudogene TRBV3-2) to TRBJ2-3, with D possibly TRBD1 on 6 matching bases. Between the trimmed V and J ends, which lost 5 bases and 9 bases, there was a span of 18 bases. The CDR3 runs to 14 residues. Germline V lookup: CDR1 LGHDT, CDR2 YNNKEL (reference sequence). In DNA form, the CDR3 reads TGTGCCAGCAGCGCTGGCAGGGGCCTCACCACGCAGTATTTT. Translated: CASSAGRGLTTQYF.

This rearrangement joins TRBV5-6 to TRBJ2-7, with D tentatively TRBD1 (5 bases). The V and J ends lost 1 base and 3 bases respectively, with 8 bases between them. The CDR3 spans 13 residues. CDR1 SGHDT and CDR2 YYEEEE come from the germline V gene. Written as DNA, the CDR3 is TGTGCCAGCAGCTTGAGGCAGGGCTACGAGCAGTACTTC. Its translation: CASSLRQGYEQYF.

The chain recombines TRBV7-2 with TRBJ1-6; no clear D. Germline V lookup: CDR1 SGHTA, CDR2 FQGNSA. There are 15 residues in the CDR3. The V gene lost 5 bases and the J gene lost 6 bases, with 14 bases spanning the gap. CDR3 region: CASSQIQSSNSPLHF. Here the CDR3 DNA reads TGTGCCAGCAGCCAAATACAGAGTTCTAATTCACCCCTCCACTTT. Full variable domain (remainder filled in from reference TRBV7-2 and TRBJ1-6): GAGVSQSPSNKVTEKGKDVELRCDPISGHTALYWYRQSLGQGLEFLIYFQGNSAPDKSGLPSDRFSAERTGGSVSTLTIQRTQQEDSAVYLCASSQIQSSNSPLHFGNGTRLTVT.

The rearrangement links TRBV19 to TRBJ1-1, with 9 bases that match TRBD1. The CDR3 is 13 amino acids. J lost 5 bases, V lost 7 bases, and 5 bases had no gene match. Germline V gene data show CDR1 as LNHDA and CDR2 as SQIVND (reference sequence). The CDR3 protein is CASILDRGTEAFF. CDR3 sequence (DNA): TGTGCCAGTATTCTGGACAGGGGTACTGAAGCTTTCTTT.

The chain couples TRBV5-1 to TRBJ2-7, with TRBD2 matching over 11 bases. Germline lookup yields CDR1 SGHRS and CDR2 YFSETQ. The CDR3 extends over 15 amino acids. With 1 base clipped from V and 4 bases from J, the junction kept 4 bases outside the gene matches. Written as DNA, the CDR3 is TGCGCCAGCAGCTTGACTAGCGGGAGAGTTTACGAGCAGTACTTC. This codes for CASSLTSGRVYEQYF.

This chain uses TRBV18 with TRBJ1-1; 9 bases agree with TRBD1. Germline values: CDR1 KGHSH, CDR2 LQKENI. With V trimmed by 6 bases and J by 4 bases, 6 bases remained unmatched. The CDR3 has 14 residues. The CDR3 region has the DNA TGTGCCAGCTCTTTTGGGACAGGGTTCACTGAAGCTTTCTTT. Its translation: CASSFGTGFTEAFF.

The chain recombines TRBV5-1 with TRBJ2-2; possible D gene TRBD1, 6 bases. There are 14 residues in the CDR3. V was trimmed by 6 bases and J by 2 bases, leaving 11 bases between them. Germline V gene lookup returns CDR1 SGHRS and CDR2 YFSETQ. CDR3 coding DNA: TGCGCCAGCACCGGGACACTAAACACCGGGGAGCTGTTTTTT. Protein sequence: CASTGTLNTGELFF.

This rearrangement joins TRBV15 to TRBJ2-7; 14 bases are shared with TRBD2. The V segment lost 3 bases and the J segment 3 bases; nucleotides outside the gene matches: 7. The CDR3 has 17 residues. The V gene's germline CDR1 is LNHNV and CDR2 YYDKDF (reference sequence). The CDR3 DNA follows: TGTGCCACCAGCAGCGGGACTAGCGGGAGTGCGGGCTACGAGCAGTACTTC. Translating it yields CATSSGTSGSAGYEQYF.

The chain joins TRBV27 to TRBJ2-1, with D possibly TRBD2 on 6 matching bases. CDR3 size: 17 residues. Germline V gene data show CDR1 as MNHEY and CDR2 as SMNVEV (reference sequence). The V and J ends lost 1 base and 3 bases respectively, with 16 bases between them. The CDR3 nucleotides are TGTGCCAGCAGTTTATACGGGAGCCATCCCCTCTACAATGAGCAGTTCTTC. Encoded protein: CASSLYGSHPLYNEQFF.

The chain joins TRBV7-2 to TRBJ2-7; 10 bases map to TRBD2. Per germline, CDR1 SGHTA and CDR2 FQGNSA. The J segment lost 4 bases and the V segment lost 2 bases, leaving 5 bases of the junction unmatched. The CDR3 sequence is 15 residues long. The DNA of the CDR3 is TGTGCCAGCAGCTTACAAGCGGGAGGGCTTTACGAGCAGTACTTC. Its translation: CASSLQAGGLYEQYF.

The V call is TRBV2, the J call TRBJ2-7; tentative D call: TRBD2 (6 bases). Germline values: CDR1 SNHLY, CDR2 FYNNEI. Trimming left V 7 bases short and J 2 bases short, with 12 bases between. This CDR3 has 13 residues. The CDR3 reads CASKEGPAYEQYF. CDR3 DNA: TGTGCCAGCAAGGAGGGACCCGCCTACGAGCAGTACTTC.